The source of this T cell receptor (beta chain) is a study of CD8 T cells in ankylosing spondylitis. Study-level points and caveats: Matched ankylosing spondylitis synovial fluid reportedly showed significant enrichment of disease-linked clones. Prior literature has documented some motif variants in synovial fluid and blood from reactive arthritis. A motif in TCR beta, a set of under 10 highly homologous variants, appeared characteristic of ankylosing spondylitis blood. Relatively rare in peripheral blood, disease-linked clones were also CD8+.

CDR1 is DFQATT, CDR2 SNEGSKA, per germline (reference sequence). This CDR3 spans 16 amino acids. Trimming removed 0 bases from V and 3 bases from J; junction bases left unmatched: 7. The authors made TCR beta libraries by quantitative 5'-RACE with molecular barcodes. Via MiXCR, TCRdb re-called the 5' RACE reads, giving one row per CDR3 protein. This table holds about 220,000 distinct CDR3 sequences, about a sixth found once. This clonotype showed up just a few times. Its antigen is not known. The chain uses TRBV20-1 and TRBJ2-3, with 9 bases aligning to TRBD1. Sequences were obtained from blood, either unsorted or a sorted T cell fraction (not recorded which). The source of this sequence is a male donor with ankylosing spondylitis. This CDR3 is CSARDRDRVSTDTQYF. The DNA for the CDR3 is TGCAGTGCTAGAGATAGGGACAGGGTGTCGACAGATACGCAGTATTTT.